Below, 2 T cell receptor beta chains from the same sample are listed, as sequenced in a study of cytomegalovirus exposure and HLA in healthy donors. The method was immunoSEQ multiplex PCR; TCRdb's version includes in-frame clones alone and lacks a portion of them. This table holds about 220,000 clones, approximately 87% found once. Material for sequencing was PBMCs. These receptors came from a young man in good health and CMV-seronegative.

This chain joins TRBV6-1 and TRBJ1-1, with 7 bases matching TRBD1. V shed 9 bases, J shed 5 bases, and the junction held 12 bases outside the gene matches. The CDR3 runs 14 residues. Germline V CDR1 and CDR2: MNHNS, SASEGT. CDR3 coding DNA: TGTGCCAGTTCAGGGAGACAGGGAGGAACTGAAGCTTTCTTT. Translation: CASSGRQGGTEAFF.

The chain couples TRBV5-5 to TRBJ1-5, with D perhaps TRBD1 (6 bases). CDR1 is SGHKS and CDR2 is YYEKEE in the germline V gene (reference sequence). CDR3 length equals 14 residues. V was pared by 5 bases and J by 3 bases, with 12 bases between. In DNA, the CDR3 is TGTGCCAGCAGTTTTGGACAGTCCAATCAGCCCCAGCATTTT. This sequence encodes CASSFGQSNQPQHF.